One and the same sample provided the 13 T cell receptor beta chains below, sequenced in a study of cytomegalovirus exposure and HLA in healthy donors. Only in-frame clones appear in the TCRdb table, and some are missing; sequencing was by immunoSEQ multiplex PCR. Among 50,000 or so clones, about 93% were seen once, and the ten largest hold 2% to 2.5%. Sequences were obtained from PBMCs. Receptors were obtained from a man younger than 35 in good health and CMV-seronegative.

The rearrangement links TRBV7-9 to TRBJ2-2, with D possibly matching TRBD2 (6 bases). Trimming removed 5 bases at V and 3 bases at J, with 10 bases between. The germline V gene has CDR1 SEHNR and CDR2 FQNEAQ (reference sequence). The length of the CDR3 is 14 residues. The DNA of the CDR3 is TGTGCCAGCAGCCTAGGGACTGACACCGGGGAGCTGTTTTTT. Its translation is CASSLGTDTGELFF.

This rearrangement joins TRBV11-2 to TRBJ2-2; D perhaps matches TRBD1 (5 bases). CDR1 and CDR2 (germline): SGHAT, FQNNGV. This CDR3 spans 16 amino acids. V was cut by 4 bases and J by 1 base, with 13 bases left in between. In nucleotides, the CDR3 is TGTGCCAGCAGCTCCCAGGGTCCAGAGAACACCGGGGAGCTGTTTTTT. Translating it yields CASSSQGPENTGELFF.

The chain joins TRBV30 to TRBJ2-1, with a weak D call TRBD2 (5 bases). Germline lookup yields CDR1 GTSNPN and CDR2 SVGIG (reference sequence). V lost 4 bases and J lost 6, with 19 bases in between. This CDR3 region has 15 residues. The CDR3 loop is CAWIVRGSAANEQFF. CDR3 nucleotide sequence: TGTGCCTGGATAGTGAGAGGTTCAGCGGCCAATGAGCAGTTCTTC.

V is TRBV4-1 and J is TRBJ2-1; 8 bases map to TRBD2. The J segment lost 4 bases and the V segment lost 0 bases, leaving 5 bases of the junction unmatched. The V gene's germline CDR1 is MGHRA and CDR2 YSYEKL. The CDR3 spans 16 residues. The CDR3 nucleotides read TGCGCCAGCAGCCAAGAGACACTAGCGGTTTACAATGAGCAGTTCTTC. It specifies CASSQETLAVYNEQFF.

V and J are TRBV19 and TRBJ1-2, with TRBD1 identical over 9 bases. This CDR3 is built from 16 residues. V trimming: 4 bases; J trimming: 8 bases; junction bases outside the gene matches: 14. Germline V gene data show CDR1 as LNHDA and CDR2 as SQIVND (reference sequence). CDR3 loop: CASSRGQGAAEGGYTF. DNA of the CDR3: TGTGCCAGTAGTAGGGGACAGGGCGCAGCGGAAGGAGGCTACACCTTC.

This rearrangement joins TRBV30 to TRBJ2-5; TRBD2 might be the D (6 bases). V lost 5 bases and J lost 6, with 13 bases in between. The CDR3 is made up of 12 amino acids. CDR1 is GTSNPN, CDR2 SVGIG, per germline (reference sequence). CDR3 DNA: TGTGCCTGGGAGGCGGGAAAAAAGACCCAGTACTTC. Translating it yields CAWEAGKKTQYF.

This sequence joins TRBV20-1 and TRBJ2-7; D perhaps matches TRBD2 (5 bases). The CDR3 has 11 residues. V dropped 6 bases and J dropped 5 bases, with 11 bases sitting between them. Germline V gives CDR1 DFQATT, CDR2 SNEGSKA (reference sequence). The CDR3: CSAGTRHEQYF. The CDR3 DNA is TGCAGTGCGGGTACTAGACACGAGCAGTACTTC.

V usage is TRBV23-1 and J usage is TRBJ2-1; D may be TRBD2 (6 bases). TRBV23-1 is noted as an ORF with a role that remains uncertain. Trimming stripped 6 bases from V and 6 bases from J, with 9 bases between. The CDR3 extends over 12 amino acids. The CDR3 region has the DNA TGCGCCAGCAGGACAGCGGGCAATGAGCAGTTCTTC. Translating it yields CASRTAGNEQFF.

This clone was observed a single time. The chain combines TRBV14 with TRBJ2-5; TRBD2 matches at 13 bases. V shed 6 bases and J 5 bases; nucleotides not matched to a gene: 12. The CDR3 length is 17 residues. The germline V gene encodes CDR1 SGHDN and CDR2 FVKESK. In DNA, the CDR3 is TGTGCCAGCAGGCCCGGACTAGCGGGAGATTTGGGGGAGACCCAGTACTTC. It yields the protein CASRPGLAGDLGETQYF.

This clone has a single count. The genes are TRBV7-9 and TRBJ2-1; D remains ambiguous. Trimming stripped 1 base from V and 9 bases from J, with 10 bases between. Germline V gives CDR1 SEHNR, CDR2 FQNEAQ (reference sequence). The CDR3 extends over 13 amino acids. CDR3 in amino acids: CASSLVVTGEQFF. The DNA of the CDR3 is TGTGCCAGCAGCTTAGTTGTTACGGGTGAGCAGTTCTTC.

The chain is built from TRBV5-1 and TRBJ1-2; 10 bases are a match to TRBD1. After removal of 4 bases from V and 5 bases from J, the junction contained 2 bases not matched to a gene. CDR1 and CDR2 from the germline V gene are SGHRS and YFSETQ. The CDR3 contains 13 residues. The CDR3 sequence is CASSGGQGYGYTF. The CDR3 bases are TGCGCCAGCAGCGGGGGACAGGGGTATGGCTACACCTTC.

This sequence joins TRBV27 and TRBJ1-1; weak D call: TRBD1 (5 bases). The CDR3 runs 12 residues. Germline CDR1 reads MNHEY; CDR2 reads SMNVEV (reference sequence). The V and J ends lost 2 bases and 8 bases respectively, with 9 bases between them. The CDR3 is CASSLQGSEAFF. For the CDR3, the DNA is TGTGCCAGCAGTTTACAGGGATCGGAAGCTTTCTTT.

The chain recombines TRBV6-1 with TRBJ2-7; 7 nucleotides line up with TRBD2. CDR3 length equals 16 residues. Germline V gives CDR1 MNHNS, CDR2 SASEGT. The J segment lost 0 bases and the V segment lost 2 bases, leaving 7 bases of the junction unmatched. In nucleotides, the CDR3 is TGTGCCAGCAGTGAATCGGGGGGATTTGGCTCCTACGAGCAGTACTTC. Its protein is CASSESGGFGSYEQYF.